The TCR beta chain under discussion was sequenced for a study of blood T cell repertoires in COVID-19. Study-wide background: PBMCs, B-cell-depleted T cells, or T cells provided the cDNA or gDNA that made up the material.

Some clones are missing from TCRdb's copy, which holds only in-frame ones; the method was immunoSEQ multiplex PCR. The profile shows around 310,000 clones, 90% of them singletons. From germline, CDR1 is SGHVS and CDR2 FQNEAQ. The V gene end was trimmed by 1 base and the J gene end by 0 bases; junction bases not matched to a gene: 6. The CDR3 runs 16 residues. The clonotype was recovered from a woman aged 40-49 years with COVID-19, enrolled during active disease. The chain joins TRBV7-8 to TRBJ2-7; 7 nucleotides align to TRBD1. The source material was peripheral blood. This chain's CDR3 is CASSLVEGTVSYEQYF. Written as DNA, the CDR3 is TGTGCCAGCAGCTTAGTTGAGGGGACAGTCTCCTACGAGCAGTACTTC.